This T cell receptor beta chain was documented in a study of blood T cell repertoires in COVID-19. Study background: Collection of acute and convalescent COVID-19 samples took place in the United States, Italy and Spain. PBMCs, B-cell-depleted T cells, or T cells were the source of the cDNA or gDNA that made up the material.

The germline CDR1 and CDR2 sequences are SGHNT and YYREEE (reference sequence). V gave up 0 bases and J gave up 6 bases; unmatched junction bases: 6. There are 15 residues in the CDR3. Original analysis: It was from reference gene primer amplification that nucleated cell counts were estimated. The protocol was immunoSEQ multiplex PCR, while the TCRdb copy is restricted to in-frame clones and leaves out a portion. The V and J calls and the clone size are those of that table, but D and trimming were determined from the DNA. The table lists 150,000 to 200,000 clones, approximately 87% of them singletons.

The V and J genes are TRBV5-4 and TRBJ1-5; 7 bases agree with TRBD1. Sequencing input: peripheral blood. The source of this sequence is an older man with active or convalescent COVID-19. The CDR3 DNA follows: TGTGCCAGCAGCTTGGGGACAGGTCAAGGTCAGCCCCAGCATTTT. Protein: CASSLGTGQGQPQHF.